Reported below is one T cell receptor (beta chain). The antigen remains undetermined. Trimming took 6 bases from V and 0 from J; bases not matched to a gene: 4. From germline, CDR1 is SNHLY and CDR2 FYNNEI. The CDR3 runs to 14 residues. The PCR ran on 60 Vbeta and 13 Jbeta primers. Clones were sequenced by immunoSEQ multiplex PCR, and TCRdb holds only the in-frame ones, with some missing. This sample has fewer than 150,000 clones, with 80% found just once. The sample originates from a study of cytomegalovirus exposure and HLA in healthy donors. Study results and limitations: About 87% or about 30% of the time was how often most TCR beta V segments were productive, according to an earlier analysis. HLA-A and HLA-B allele assignments for most subjects were reportedly predicted accurately using TCR beta sequences. In a later analysis, at a false discovery rate of 0.05, 17,000 or so TCR beta sequences matched HLA alleles.

The specimen sequenced was PBMCs. The chain links TRBV2 to TRBJ1-2; 7 nucleotides match TRBD1. The receptor's source is a male donor in good health and CMV-seronegative. For the CDR3, the DNA is TGTGCCAGCAGGAGACAGGGAACTAACTATGGCTACACCTTC. Its translation is CASRRQGTNYGYTF.